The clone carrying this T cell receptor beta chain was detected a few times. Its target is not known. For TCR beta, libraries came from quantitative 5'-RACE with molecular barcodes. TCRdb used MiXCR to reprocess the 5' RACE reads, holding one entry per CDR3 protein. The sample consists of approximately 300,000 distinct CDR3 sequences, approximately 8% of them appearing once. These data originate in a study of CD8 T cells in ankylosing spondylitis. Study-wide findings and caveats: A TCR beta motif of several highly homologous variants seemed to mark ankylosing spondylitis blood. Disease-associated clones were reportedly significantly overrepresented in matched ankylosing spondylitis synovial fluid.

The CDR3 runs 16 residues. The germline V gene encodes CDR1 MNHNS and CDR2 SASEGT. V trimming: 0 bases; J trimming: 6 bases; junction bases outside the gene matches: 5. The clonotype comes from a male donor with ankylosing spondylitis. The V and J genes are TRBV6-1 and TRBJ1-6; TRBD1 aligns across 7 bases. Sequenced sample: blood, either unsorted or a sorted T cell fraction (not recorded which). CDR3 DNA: TGTGCCAGCAGTGAAGCACATACAGGGGTTAATTCACCCCTCCACTTT. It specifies CASSEAHTGVNSPLHF.